Listed below are T cell receptor beta chains from one sample, sequenced in a study of blood T cell repertoires in COVID-19. The protocol was immunoSEQ multiplex PCR, while the TCRdb copy is restricted to in-frame clones and leaves out a portion. Seen here are some 180,000 clones, more than 80% observed once, and the top ten hold approximately 6.2%. Material for sequencing was PBMCs or T cells enriched from blood (not recorded which). The receptors derive from a man in his forties who had recovered from COVID-19. Both conserved end residues are part of each CDR3. The D gene is left open where the match is weak. Part of the rows lack a size; the others show once, few, many or a class for expanded clones.

CATSDPSGQGRNEQFF TGTGCCACCAGTGATCCCTCGGGACAGGGAAGGAATGAGCAGTTCTTC TRBV24-1 TRBD1 once TRBJ2-1
CASSLVSGGNTGELFF TGCGCCAGCAGCTTGGTTAGCGGAGGAAACACCGGGGAGCTGTTTTTT TRBV5-1 - - TRBJ2-2
CASVGGTGQPQHF TGCGCCAGCGTAGGCGGGACAGGCCAGCCCCAGCATTTT TRBV10-2 TRBD1 - TRBJ1-5
CASSQQGFTKAFF TGTGCCAGCAGCCAACAGGGGTTCACAAAAGCTTTCTTT TRBV14 - - TRBJ1-1
CASSEVDRSHQPQHF TGTGCCAGCAGTGAAGTCGACAGGTCCCATCAGCCCCAGCATTTT TRBV6-1 - - TRBJ1-5
CASRGLNNEKLFF TGTGCCAGTAGGGGACTGAATAATGAAAAACTGTTTTTT TRBV5-8 - - TRBJ1-4
CASSQDSMNTEAFF TGTGCCAGCAGCCAAGATTCCATGAACACTGAAGCTTTCTTT TRBV14 - - TRBJ1-1
CASSFLVSGDRTKQYF TGTGCCAGCAGTTTTCTAGTGTCCGGAGACAGAACTAAGCAGTACTTC TRBV27 - - TRBJ2-7
CASSQVASHPNSPLHF TGTGCCAGCAGCCAAGTGGCCTCTCACCCAAATTCACCCCTCCACTTT TRBV3-1/TRBV3-2 - - TRBJ1-6
CASSLEAGNEKLFF TGTGCCAGCAGCTTGGAGGCAGGGAATGAAAAACTGTTTTTT TRBV5-4 - - TRBJ1-4
CASSPQGQGYNEQFF TGTGCCAGCAGCCCTCAGGGTCAGGGTTACAATGAGCAGTTCTTC TRBV14 - - TRBJ2-1
CASSLMGGDQPQHF TGTGCCAGTAGTCTAATGGGAGGAGATCAGCCCCAGCATTTT TRBV19 - - TRBJ1-5
CASSLAVAGGGEQYF TGCGCCAGCAGCTTGGCCGTAGCGGGAGGAGGTGAGCAGTACTTC TRBV5-1 TRBD2 - TRBJ2-7
CASSVSAEETQYF TGTGCCAGCAGCGTTAGCGCGGAGGAGACCCAGTACTTC TRBV9 - - TRBJ2-5
CAWSTATGRTDTQYF TGTGCCTGGAGTACGGCGACAGGGCGCACAGATACGCAGTATTTT TRBV30 TRBD1 - TRBJ2-3
CSAGEWNSPLHF TGCAGCGCAGGGGAATGGAATTCACCCCTCCACTTT TRBV29-1 - - TRBJ1-6
CASSWQGAYEQYF TGTGCCAGCAGTTGGCAGGGGGCCTACGAGCAGTACTTC TRBV27 TRBD1 - TRBJ2-7
CASSLMGLAVGGELFF TGTGCCAGCAGCTTAATGGGACTAGCCGTTGGCGGGGAGCTGTTTTTT TRBV11-3 TRBD2 - TRBJ2-2
CASSTPGTSGFCTGRQETQYF TGTGCCAGCAGCACTCCCGGGACTAGCGGGTTTTGCACAGGTCGGCAAGAGACCCAGTACTTC TRBV6-6 TRBD2 - TRBJ2-5
CASSVVRQGEAFF TGTGCCAGCAGCGTAGTAAGACAGGGTGAAGCTTTCTTT TRBV9 TRBD1 - TRBJ1-1
CASSQEGTAGSEAFF TGCGCCAGCAGCCAAGAAGGTACGGCAGGGTCTGAAGCTTTCTTT TRBV4-1 - few TRBJ1-1
CASSARGNEQFF TGTGCCAGCAGTGCAAGGGGTAACGAGCAGTTCTTC TRBV28 - - TRBJ2-1
CASSESRTGIHEQYF TGCGCCAGCAGTGAGTCAAGGACAGGGATTCACGAGCAGTACTTC TRBV10-1 TRBD1 - TRBJ2-7
CASSSGQGNTGELFF TGTGCCAGTAGTTCGGGACAGGGGAACACCGGGGAGCTGTTTTTT TRBV19 TRBD1 - TRBJ2-2
CASTTGMNTEAFF TGTGCCAGCACGACAGGAATGAACACTGAAGCTTTCTTT TRBV7-9 - - TRBJ1-1
CASSLAPGGNTEAFF TGCGCCAGCAGCTTGGCTCCGGGGGGGAACACTGAAGCTTTCTTT TRBV5-1 - - TRBJ1-1
CASSQTGDKAFF TGTGCCAGCAGCCAGACAGGGGACAAAGCTTTCTTT TRBV5-6 TRBD1 - TRBJ1-1
CASSFGRSSYNSPLHF TGTGCCAGCAGTTTCGGAAGGAGCTCCTATAATTCACCCCTCCACTTT TRBV27 - - TRBJ1-6
CASSEGQGNNVLTF TGTGCCAGCAGTGAAGGACAGGGAAACAACGTCCTGACTTTC TRBV2 TRBD1 - TRBJ2-6
CASSRDTDQPQHF TGTGCCAGCAGCCGGGACACCGATCAGCCCCAGCATTTT TRBV5-5 - - TRBJ1-5
CASNYRGGGNTEAFF TGTGCCAGCAATTATAGGGGGGGAGGGAACACTGAAGCTTTCTTT TRBV2 - - TRBJ1-1
CAWRGQTYEQYF TGTGCCTGGAGGGGACAGACCTACGAGCAGTACTTC TRBV30 TRBD1 many TRBJ2-7
CASSVGTGPDEQYF TGTGCCAGCAGCGTAGGGACAGGGCCGGACGAGCAGTACTTC TRBV9 TRBD1 once TRBJ2-7
CASRERGAGETQYF TGTGCCAGCAGAGAGCGGGGGGCTGGGGAGACCCAGTACTTC TRBV21-1 - many TRBJ2-5
CASSLSDRDYGYTF TGCGCCAGCAGCCTTTCCGACAGGGACTATGGCTACACCTTC TRBV4-1 TRBD1 - TRBJ1-2
CASSIPDRPNSPLHF TGTGCCAGTAGTATACCGGACAGGCCGAATTCACCCCTCCACTTT TRBV19 TRBD1 - TRBJ1-6
CATSAWLETGVNYGYTF TGTGCCACCAGCGCTTGGCTGGAGACAGGGGTTAACTATGGCTACACCTTC TRBV15 TRBD1 - TRBJ1-2
CASSLWPNQPQHF TGCGCCAGCAGCTTGTGGCCCAATCAGCCCCAGCATTTT TRBV5-1 - - TRBJ1-5
CSASASGRNVNEQFF TGCAGTGCTAGTGCTAGCGGGAGGAACGTAAATGAGCAGTTCTTC TRBV20-1 TRBD2 - TRBJ2-1